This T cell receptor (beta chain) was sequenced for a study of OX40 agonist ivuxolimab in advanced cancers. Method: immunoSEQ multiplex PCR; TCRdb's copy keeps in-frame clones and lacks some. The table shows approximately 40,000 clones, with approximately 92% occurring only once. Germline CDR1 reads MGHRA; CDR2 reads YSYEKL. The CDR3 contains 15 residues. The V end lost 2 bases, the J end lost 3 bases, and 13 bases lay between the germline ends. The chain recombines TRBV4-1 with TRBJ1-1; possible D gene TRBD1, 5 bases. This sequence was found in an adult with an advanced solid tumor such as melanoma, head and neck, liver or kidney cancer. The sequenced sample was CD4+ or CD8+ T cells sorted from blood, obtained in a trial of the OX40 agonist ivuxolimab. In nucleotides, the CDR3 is TGCGCCAGCAGCCAAAGGACAAGCACCCACACTGAAGCTTTCTTT. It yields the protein CASSQRTSTHTEAFF.